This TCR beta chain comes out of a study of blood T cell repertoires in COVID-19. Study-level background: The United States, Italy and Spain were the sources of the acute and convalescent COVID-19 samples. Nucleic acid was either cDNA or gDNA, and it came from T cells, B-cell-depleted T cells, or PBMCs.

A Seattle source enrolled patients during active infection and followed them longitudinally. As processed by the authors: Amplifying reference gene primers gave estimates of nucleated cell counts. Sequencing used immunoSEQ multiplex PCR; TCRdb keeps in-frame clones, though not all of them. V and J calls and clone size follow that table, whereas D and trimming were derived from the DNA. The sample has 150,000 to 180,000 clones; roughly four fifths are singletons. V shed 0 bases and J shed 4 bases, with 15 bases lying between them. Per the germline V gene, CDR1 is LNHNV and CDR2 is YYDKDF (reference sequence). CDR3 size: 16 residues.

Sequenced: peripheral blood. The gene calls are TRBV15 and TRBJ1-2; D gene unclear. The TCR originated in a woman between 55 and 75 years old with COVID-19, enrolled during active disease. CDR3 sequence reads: CATSRDQASTSYGYTF. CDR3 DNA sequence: TGTGCCACCAGCAGAGATCAGGCGTCTACCTCCTATGGCTACACCTTC.